The following is a T cell receptor (beta chain) sequence with its context. What it binds is not known. The length of the CDR3 is 18 residues. The germline CDR1 and CDR2 sequences are LNHDA and SQIVND (reference sequence). J was trimmed by 1 base and V by 1 base; bases with no gene match: 6. Documented time point: baseline pretreatment blood. Sample treatment: 15 Gy SBRT to primary tumor, nephrectomy 4 weeks later. This sample stems from a study of radiation and T cells in renal cell carcinoma. Findings of the study overall: In blood, top tumor clones expanded by 2 weeks, shrinking by 4.

Only in-frame clones appear in the TCRdb table, and some are missing; sequencing was by immunoSEQ multiplex PCR. The sample yields approximately 110,000 clones, roughly 80% seen once. The sample was blood, taken from a patient whose treatment included radiotherapy and nephrectomy. The clonotype was recovered from a woman aged 60-70 years with renal cell carcinoma. V and J are TRBV19 and TRBJ2-2; 10 nucleotides line up with TRBD1. CDR3 sequence: CASSIVSGQGRNTGELFF. CDR3 sequence (DNA): TGTGCCAGTAGTATAGTATCGGGACAGGGGAGGAACACCGGGGAGCTGTTTTTT.